Presented here are 21 T cell receptor beta chains from one specimen sequenced in a study of cytotoxic CD8 clonotypes in ibrutinib-treated CLL. Profiling relied on immunoSEQ multiplex PCR, and the TCRdb table lists in-frame clones only, not all of them. The sample holds 160,000 or so clones, roughly four fifths seen once. The source material was PBMCs, sampled after 24 months of ibrutinib treatment. These receptors all stem from a human donor with chronic lymphocytic leukemia.

This chain connects TRBV16 to TRBJ1-5; D may be TRBD1 (6 bases). The germline gives CDR1 KGHSY, CDR2 FQNENV. V was pared by 1 base and J by 1 base, with 14 bases between. This CDR3 is 17 amino acids long. CDR3 amino acids: CASSQYSRTGSNQPQHF. In nucleotides, the CDR3 is TGTGCCAGCAGCCAATATAGTAGAACAGGGAGCAATCAGCCCCAGCATTTT.

The J gene is TRBJ1-2, the V gene TRBV27; tentatively, D is TRBD1 (6 bases). Germline CDR1 reads MNHEY; CDR2 reads SMNVEV (reference sequence). Trimming pared 5 bases from V and 8 bases from J, leaving 24 bases between. The CDR3 loop spans 16 amino acids. CDR3 coding DNA: TGTGCCAGCAGTCCCACCATGAAGGGGGGGGTTGGCGGCTACACCTTC. Its translation: CASSPTMKGGVGGYTF.

J is TRBJ1-1 and V is TRBV11-3, with a tentative D call TRBD1 (6 bases). V was cut by 1 base and J by 0 bases, with 12 bases left in between. Germline CDR1 SGHNT, CDR2 YENEEA. The CDR3 totals 16 residues. CDR3 bases: TGTGCCAGCAGCTTAGGGCAGGGGTCGGTGAACACTGAAGCTTTCTTT. Translation gives CASSLGQGSVNTEAFF.

This clone was observed a few times. The chain recombines TRBV14 with TRBJ2-7; D possibly matches TRBD1 or TRBD2 (5 bases each). The CDR3 consists of 15 residues. From germline, CDR1 is SGHDN and CDR2 FVKESK. V lost 4 bases and J lost 0, with 13 bases in between. CDR3 sequence reads: CASSLRDPSSYEQYF. The CDR3 bases are TGTGCCAGCAGCCTTCGGGACCCCAGCTCCTACGAGCAGTACTTC.

This chain joins TRBV7-8 and TRBJ2-1; D might be TRBD2 (6 bases). The CDR3 has 16 residues. V shed 1 base and J shed 7 bases, with 17 bases lying between them. Germline V CDR1 and CDR2: SGHVS, FQNEAQ. The CDR3: CASSLVTGGAENEQFF. CDR3 bases: TGTGCCAGCAGCTTAGTTACGGGCGGGGCGGAGAATGAGCAGTTCTTC.

The rearrangement joins TRBV30 to TRBJ2-2; D perhaps matches TRBD1 (7 bases). This CDR3 region has 14 residues. With 7 bases removed from V and 1 base from J, the gap between germline ends came to 13 bases. From germline, CDR1 is GTSNPN and CDR2 SVGIG (reference sequence). The CDR3 DNA sequence: TGTGCCTCGCCAGGGGGGTTGAACACCGGGGAGCTGTTTTTT. Its translation is CASPGGLNTGELFF. The whole variable domain, remainder taken from reference TRBV30 and TRBJ2-2, is SQTIHQWPATLVQPVGSPLSLECTVEGTSNPNLYWYRQAAGRGLQLLFYSVGIGQISSEVPQNLSASRPQDRQFILSSKKLLLSDSGFYLCASPGGLNTGELFFGEGSRLTVL.

This clone came up a few times. The chain carries TRBV19 and TRBJ1-1; D may be TRBD1 (5 bases). Germline values: CDR1 LNHDA, CDR2 SQIVND (reference sequence). This CDR3 is 16 amino acids long. V lost 1 base and J 1 base, leaving 13 bases between the germline ends. CDR3 nucleotide sequence: TGTGCCAGTAGTATAGGGAGCTACAGGAGGAACACTGAAGCTTTCTTT. Amino acids: CASSIGSYRRNTEAFF.

V gene TRBV27 combines with J gene TRBJ1-1, with D perhaps TRBD1 (6 bases). Per germline, CDR1 MNHEY and CDR2 SMNVEV (reference sequence). With 1 base removed from V and 11 bases from J, the gap between germline ends came to 20 bases. There are 15 residues in the CDR3. CDR3 sequence reads: CASSLYRGPTSVAFF. In DNA form, the CDR3 reads TGTGCCAGCAGTTTATACCGGGGGCCGACTTCTGTGGCTTTCTTT.

DNA of the CDR3: TGTGCCAGCAGCTTGTCATGGGGGCTCAGCAATCAGCCCCAGCATTTT. It codes for CASSLSWGLSNQPQHF. The chain combines TRBV5-8 with TRBJ1-5, with D possibly TRBD1 on 6 matching bases. Trimming removed 1 base from V and 1 base from J, with 12 bases in between. The CDR3 has 16 amino acids. CDR1 SGHTS and CDR2 YDEGEE come from the germline V gene.

The chain links TRBV14 to TRBJ1-3, with D tentatively TRBD1 (5 bases). The germline gives CDR1 SGHDN, CDR2 FVKESK. This CDR3 contains 14 residues. V gave up 4 bases and J gave up 7 bases, with 14 bases separating them. The chain's CDR3 is CASSRDLYGNTIYF. The DNA of the CDR3 is TGTGCCAGCAGCCGGGACCTCTATGGGAACACCATATATTTT.

V gene TRBV27 combines with J gene TRBJ2-7; TRBD1 aligns across 11 bases. Germline CDR1 MNHEY, CDR2 SMNVEV (reference sequence). With 1 base clipped from V and 0 bases from J, the junction kept 5 bases outside the gene matches. This CDR3 spans 17 amino acids. The CDR3 DNA reads TGTGCCAGCAGTTTATATTCCGGGACAGGGGGCTCCTACGAGCAGTACTTC. It codes for CASSLYSGTGGSYEQYF.

The CDR3 spells CASRTDINQETQYF. CDR3 DNA sequence: TGTGCCAGTAGGACAGACATAAACCAAGAGACCCAGTACTTC. The chain links TRBV19 to TRBJ2-5; TRBD1 is a possible D gene (5 bases). Germline loops: CDR1 LNHDA, CDR2 SQIVND (reference sequence). The V gene lost 6 bases and the J gene lost 0 bases, with 11 bases spanning the gap. The CDR3 is 14 amino acids.

The CDR3 region is CASSLFSGIQTFSNQPQHF. CDR3 in DNA: TGTGCCAGCAGCTTATTTTCCGGGATCCAAACCTTTAGCAATCAGCCCCAGCATTTT. J is TRBJ1-5 and V is TRBV7-6; D gene ambiguous. The V and J ends lost 2 bases and 0 bases respectively, with 20 bases between them. The CDR3 length is 19 residues. From germline, CDR1 is SGHVS and CDR2 FNYEAQ.

The chain joins TRBV21-1 to TRBJ2-5; TRBD2, the table's D call, was not compared with the DNA. TRBV21-1 is termed a pseudogene. CDR3 length: 18 amino acids. The CDR3 loop is CASSKVVWTSGGVETQYF. In nucleotides, the CDR3 is TGTGCCAGCAGCAAAGTAGTGTGGACTAGCGGGGGGGTGGAGACCCAGTACTTC.

The J gene is TRBJ2-7, the V gene TRBV7-3; no clear D. Germline lookup yields CDR1 SGHTA and CDR2 FQGTGA. The CDR3 sequence is 11 residues long. The V and J ends lost 5 bases and 6 bases respectively, with 8 bases between them. The CDR3 nucleotides read TGTGCCAGCAGCGACCATGGCGAGCAGTACTTC. Its protein is CASSDHGEQYF.

The rearrangement uses TRBV5-4 and TRBJ2-7, with 7 bases fitting TRBD2. CDR1 SGHNT and CDR2 YYREEE come from the germline V gene (reference sequence). After removal of 0 bases from V and 0 bases from J, the junction contained 6 bases not matched to a gene. The CDR3 spans 16 residues. The CDR3 reads CASSLVGRWSSYEQYF. CDR3 sequence (DNA): TGTGCCAGCAGCTTGGTCGGGAGGTGGAGCTCCTACGAGCAGTACTTC.

This chain uses TRBV7-3 with TRBJ2-2; possible D gene TRBD2, 6 bases. The V end lost 3 bases, the J end lost 6 bases, and 11 bases lay between the germline ends. CDR1 and CDR2 (germline): SGHTA, FQGTGA. There are 14 residues in the CDR3. CDR3 region: CASSFGGVAGELFF. In DNA form, the CDR3 reads TGTGCCAGCAGCTTCGGGGGTGTCGCCGGGGAGCTGTTTTTT. Together with reference TRBV7-3 and TRBJ2-2, the CDR3 gives the full variable domain: GAGVSQTPSNKVTEKGKYVELRCDPISGHTALYWYRQSLGQGPEFLIYFQGTGAADDSGLPNDRFFAVRPEGSVSTLKIQRTERGDSAVYLCASSFGGVAGELFFGEGSRLTVL.

The chain employs TRBV7-9 and TRBJ1-4; D remains ambiguous. V lost 7 bases, J lost 3 bases, and 9 bases lay in between. The CDR3 has 13 residues. Germline-derived CDR1 and CDR2 are SEHNR and FQNEAQ (reference sequence). The CDR3 is CASNPHSNEKLFF. The DNA for the CDR3 is TGTGCCAGCAACCCACATTCTAATGAAAAACTGTTTTTT.

This chain uses TRBV2 with TRBJ1-1, with 8 bases aligning to TRBD1. V shed 7 bases and J 7 bases; nucleotides not matched to a gene: 8. The CDR3 loop spans 13 amino acids. Germline V gene sequence: CDR1 SNHLY, CDR2 FYNNEI. The CDR3 DNA reads TGTGCCAGCAAGGGACAGGAGACGGGTGAAGCTTTCTTT. This gives the protein CASKGQETGEAFF.

Points on this clone: Other DNA sequences in the same sample also yield this CDR3. The chain carries TRBV5-1 and TRBJ1-1; D remains unclear. The CDR3 is 14 residues long. Germline CDR1 SGHRS, CDR2 YFSETQ. The germline V and J ends were trimmed by 0 bases and 1 base, with 7 bases remaining between them. CDR3 bases: TGCGCCAGCAGCTTGGGGGGTGCGAACACTGAAGCTTTCTTT. Translation gives CASSLGGANTEAFF.

The V and J genes are TRBV7-9 and TRBJ2-3; maybe TRBD2 (6 bases). CDR3 length equals 16 residues. The V gene lost 5 bases and the J gene lost 6 bases, with 21 bases spanning the gap. The V gene's germline CDR1 is SEHNR and CDR2 FQNEAQ (reference sequence). The chain's CDR3 is CASSPVFGQGGDTQYF. CDR3 sequence (DNA): TGTGCCAGCAGCCCTGTCTTCGGGCAAGGAGGGGATACGCAGTATTTT. The complete variable domain, with remaining parts taken from reference TRBV7-9 and TRBJ2-3, reads DTGVSQNPRHKITKRGQNVTFRCDPISEHNRLYWYRQTLGQGPEFLTYFQNEAQLEKSRLLSDRFSAERPKGSFSTLEIQRTEQGDSAMYLCASSPVFGQGGDTQYFGPGTRLTVL.